The 22 T cell receptor beta chains given below trace back to one sample, sequenced in a study of cytotoxic CD8 clonotypes in ibrutinib-treated CLL (dated by TCRdb to the early 2020s). In the paper's terms, the time point label means: roughly 2 years on ibrutinib. Libraries were built with the immunoSEQ multiplex PCR assay. Not all clones reach the TCRdb copy of this immuneACCESS table, which keeps in-frame sequences only. Checked studies attribute under half of the gap to unresolved V genes and leave the rest unexplained. Here the sample has fewer than 50,000 clones; just over 65% occur a single time. The ten most abundant clones make up about a fifth of the sample. The source material was PBMCs, sampled after 24 months of ibrutinib treatment. The receptors stem from a human donor with chronic lymphocytic leukemia.

This clone has just a few counts. This rearrangement joins TRBV7-9 to TRBJ1-2, with D tentatively TRBD1 (6 bases). Germline CDR1 and CDR2: SEHNR and FQNEAQ (reference sequence). V was trimmed by 5 bases and J by 7 bases, leaving 14 bases between them. The CDR3 is 13 residues long. The CDR3 loop reads CASSPETGFGYTF. The CDR3 DNA sequence: TGTGCCAGCAGCCCGGAGACAGGCTTTGGCTACACCTTC. Full variable domain (outside the CDR3, taken from reference TRBV7-9 and TRBJ1-2): DTGVSQNPRHKITKRGQNVTFRCDPISEHNRLYWYRQTLGQGPEFLTYFQNEAQLEKSRLLSDRFSAERPKGSFSTLEIQRTEQGDSAMYLCASSPETGFGYTFGSGTRLTVV.

The V gene is TRBV29-1, the J gene TRBJ1-2; D gene uncertain. Germline V CDR1 and CDR2: SQVTM, ANQGSEA. Trimming removed 7 bases at V and 4 bases at J, with 16 bases between. The CDR3 has 13 amino acids. The CDR3 spells CSGLGGEIYGYTF. CDR3 DNA: TGCAGCGGCTTGGGCGGGGAAATCTATGGCTACACCTTC.

This sequence joins TRBV20-1 and TRBJ2-7; D gene unclear. Germline CDR1 DFQATT, CDR2 SNEGSKA (reference sequence). The CDR3 has 11 residues. The germline V and J ends were trimmed by 3 bases and 7 bases, with 10 bases remaining between them. CDR3 sequence (DNA): TGCAGTGCTAGTCGGTTTGGAGAGCAGTACTTC. Translation gives CSASRFGEQYF.

The chain has TRBV28 and TRBJ2-5; perhaps TRBD2 as D (6 bases). V was shortened by 2 bases and J by 10 bases, with 14 bases between the two germline ends. Germline CDR1 reads MDHEN; CDR2 reads SYDVKM. The CDR3 length is 13 residues. CDR3 sequence reads: CASSLGTPGDQYF. CDR3 DNA sequence: TGTGCCAGCAGTTTAGGGACCCCGGGAGACCAGTACTTC.

This clone came up once. The rearrangement links TRBV21-1 to TRBJ2-1. TRBV21-1 is given as a pseudogene. The CDR3 extends over 13 amino acids. CDR3 region: CASSKAHTAEQFF. The CDR3 nucleotides read TGTGCCAGCAGCAAAGCGCATACGGCTGAGCAGTTCTTC.

The sample holds one count of this clone. The chain recombines TRBV5-1 with TRBJ2-6; D remains unclear. The germline CDR1 and CDR2 sequences are SGHRS and YFSETQ. With 0 bases removed from V and 2 bases from J, the gap between germline ends came to 12 bases. The CDR3 is 17 residues long. The CDR3 DNA sequence: TGCGCCAGCAGCTTGGCTTTAATCTTAGCTGGGGCCAACGTCCTGACTTTC. Amino acid sequence: CASSLALILAGANVLTF.

This chain links TRBV18 with TRBJ1-5; D is ambiguous. This CDR3 is built from 12 residues. V was cut by 3 bases and J by 4 bases, with 4 bases left in between. Germline values: CDR1 KGHSH, CDR2 LQKENI. For the CDR3, the DNA is TGTGCCAGCTCACCCTTTAATCAGCCCCAGCATTTT. Its translation is CASSPFNQPQHF.

The CDR3 spells CASSLAASTLYEQYF. Here the CDR3 DNA reads TGTGCCAGCAGCTTAGCGGCTAGCACGCTCTACGAGCAGTACTTC. The V and J genes are TRBV7-2 and TRBJ2-7; D might be TRBD2 (5 bases). Germline V gene lookup returns CDR1 SGHTA and CDR2 FQGNSA. This CDR3 spans 15 amino acids. V was clipped by 0 bases and J by 3 bases, with 12 bases between them.

V and J are TRBV6-1 and TRBJ1-1; no clear D gene. CDR1 is MNHNS, CDR2 SASEGT, per germline. CDR3 length: 13 residues. The V end was cut by 6 bases, the J end by 1 base, with 9 bases between. In DNA form, the CDR3 reads TGTGCCAGCAGCCGAGTGGGGAACACTGAAGCTTTCTTT. Protein product: CASSRVGNTEAFF.

A few counts support this clone. This sequence joins TRBV6-6 and TRBJ1-1, with D unresolved. This CDR3 is 10 amino acids long. V was cut by 6 bases and J by 5 bases, with 4 bases left in between. CDR1 is MNHNY, CDR2 SVGAGI, per germline (reference sequence). CDR3 sequence: CASRRTEAFF. The DNA of the CDR3 is TGTGCCAGCAGGAGGACTGAAGCTTTCTTT.

To note about this clone: Germline is not matched at one junction end, which may reflect a read error. V gene TRBV7-7 combines with J gene TRBJ2-1, with no clear D. Germline lookup yields CDR1 SSHAT and CDR2 FNYEAQ (reference sequence). This CDR3 spans 15 amino acids. The CDR3 loop is CASSANSQTYNEQFF. CDR3 nucleotide sequence: TGTGCTAGCAGCGCGAACAGCCAGACCTACAATGAGCAGTTCTTC.

The rearrangement uses TRBV28 and TRBJ1-3; 11 bases agree with TRBD1. CDR3 length: 13 residues. CDR1 MDHEN and CDR2 SYDVKM come from the germline V gene. The ends lost 2 bases at V and 9 bases at J; junction bases unmatched: 0. CDR3 DNA: TGTGCCAGCAGTTTAGGGACAGGGGGCACCATATATTTT. Its protein is CASSLGTGGTIYF.

The chain uses TRBV5-1 and TRBJ1-5, with a tentative D call TRBD1 (6 bases). This CDR3 has 15 amino acids. CDR1 is SGHRS, CDR2 YFSETQ, per germline. Trimming left V 4 bases short and J 0 bases short, with 11 bases between. The CDR3: CASSPTGFSNQPQHF. The CDR3 nucleotides are TGCGCCAGCAGCCCTACAGGGTTTAGCAATCAGCCCCAGCATTTT. Drawing the rest from reference TRBV5-1 and TRBJ1-5, the complete variable domain is KAGVTQTPRYLIKTRGQQVTLSCSPISGHRSVSWYQQTPGQGLQFLFEYFSETQRNKGNFPGRFSGRQFSNSRSEMNVSTLELGDSALYLCASSPTGFSNQPQHFGDGTRLSIL.

The chain joins TRBV2 to TRBJ2-5; TRBD2 aligns across 11 bases. CDR3 size: 15 residues. The V and J ends lost 5 bases and 5 bases, in that order; junction bases with no gene match: 7. CDR1 and CDR2 (germline): SNHLY, FYNNEI. In DNA form, the CDR3 reads TGTGCCAGCAGTATTAGCGGGAGGGCCGGTGAGACCCAGTACTTC. Encoded protein: CASSISGRAGETQYF.

This CDR3 reads CAWRDSYRSQYF. CDR3 DNA sequence: TGTGCCTGGAGAGACAGTTATCGGTCCCAGTACTTC. V and J are TRBV30 and TRBJ2-5; possibly TRBD1 for D (5 bases). Germline lookup yields CDR1 GTSNPN and CDR2 SVGIG (reference sequence). This CDR3 is 12 amino acids long. Trimming took 3 bases from V and 9 from J, leaving 14 bases between them. Looking up the rest from reference TRBV30 and TRBJ2-5 gives the full variable domain: SQTIHQWPATLVQPVGSPLSLECTVEGTSNPNLYWYRQAAGRGLQLLFYSVGIGQISSEVPQNLSASRPQDRQFILSSKKLLLSDSGFYLCAWRDSYRSQYFGPGTRLLVL.

This rearrangement joins TRBV7-9 to TRBJ2-1; 7 bases map to TRBD1. The CDR3 covers 15 residues. V lost 3 bases to trimming and J lost 13 bases; unmatched junction nucleotides: 15. CDR1 is SEHNR, CDR2 FQNEAQ, per germline (reference sequence). The CDR3 DNA reads as TGTGCCAGCAGCTTCGAGGGACCAAGGGGGCTCGGCCAGTTCTTC. Protein product: CASSFEGPRGLGQFF.

V and J are TRBV30 and TRBJ1-2; 9 bases map to TRBD1. The germline gives CDR1 GTSNPN, CDR2 SVGIG (reference sequence). The junction had 9 bases not matched to a gene; V was cut back by 0 bases and J by 7 bases. The length of the CDR3 is 15 residues. In nucleotides, the CDR3 is TGTGCCTGGAGTGTCGCGACAGGGGGAACGTTTGGCTACACCTTC. Amino acid sequence: CAWSVATGGTFGYTF. The complete variable domain, with remaining parts taken from reference TRBV30 and TRBJ1-2, reads SQTIHQWPATLVQPVGSPLSLECTVEGTSNPNLYWYRQAAGRGLQLLFYSVGIGQISSEVPQNLSASRPQDRQFILSSKKLLLSDSGFYLCAWSVATGGTFGYTFGSGTRLTVV.

This chain links TRBV10-3 with TRBJ2-7; 10 bases are shared with TRBD2. Germline CDR1 is ENHRY and CDR2 is SYGVKD. The CDR3 totals 13 residues. V was pared by 11 bases and J by 3 bases, with 7 bases of the junction left unmatched. The CDR3 loop is CAAAASGSYEQYF. The CDR3 region has the DNA TGTGCCGCCGCGGCTAGCGGGAGCTACGAGCAGTACTTC.

This clone is a singleton in its sample. The chain links TRBV5-1 to TRBJ1-4; the D gene is possibly TRBD1 (6 bases). With 0 bases removed from V and 3 bases from J, the gap between germline ends came to 9 bases. Germline V gene data show CDR1 as SGHRS and CDR2 as YFSETQ. The CDR3 spans 15 residues. CDR3 sequence reads: CASSLDREANEKLFF. CDR3 coding DNA: TGCGCCAGCAGCTTGGACAGGGAGGCTAATGAAAAACTGTTTTTT.

This chain uses TRBV5-4 with TRBJ2-5; a possible D gene is TRBD2 (6 bases). The germline CDR1 and CDR2 sequences are SGHNT and YYREEE (reference sequence). This CDR3 is 15 amino acids long. Trimming took 0 bases from V and 2 from J, leaving 11 bases between them. CDR3 sequence: CASSLGGDGQETQYF. The CDR3 bases are TGTGCCAGCAGCTTGGGGGGGGATGGGCAAGAGACCCAGTACTTC. Drawing the rest from reference TRBV5-4 and TRBJ2-5, the complete variable domain is ETGVTQSPTHLIKTRGQQVTLRCSSQSGHNTVSWYQQALGQGPQFIFQYYREEENGRGNFPPRFSGLQFPNYSSELNVNALELDDSALYLCASSLGGDGQETQYFGPGTRLLVL.

This clone was detected only once. This chain links TRBV6-1 with TRBJ2-7; 11 nucleotides match TRBD2. After removal of 7 bases from V and 7 bases from J, the junction contained 12 bases not matched to a gene. CDR1 is MNHNS, CDR2 SASEGT, per germline. This CDR3 comprises 15 residues. CDR3 sequence: CASTGLAGVPGEQYF. CDR3 DNA: TGTGCCAGCACCGGACTAGCGGGCGTTCCGGGAGAGCAGTACTTC.

CDR3 bases: TGTGCCACCAGCCACCGCGCCTGGGGCAGTAGCGAGCAGTACTTC. Translating gives CATSHRAWGSSEQYF. This sequence joins TRBV15 and TRBJ2-7; tentatively, D is TRBD1 (5 bases). Germline V gene data show CDR1 as LNHNV and CDR2 as YYDKDF (reference sequence). Deletions cut 5 bases from V and 6 bases from J, with 20 bases between. The CDR3 totals 15 residues.